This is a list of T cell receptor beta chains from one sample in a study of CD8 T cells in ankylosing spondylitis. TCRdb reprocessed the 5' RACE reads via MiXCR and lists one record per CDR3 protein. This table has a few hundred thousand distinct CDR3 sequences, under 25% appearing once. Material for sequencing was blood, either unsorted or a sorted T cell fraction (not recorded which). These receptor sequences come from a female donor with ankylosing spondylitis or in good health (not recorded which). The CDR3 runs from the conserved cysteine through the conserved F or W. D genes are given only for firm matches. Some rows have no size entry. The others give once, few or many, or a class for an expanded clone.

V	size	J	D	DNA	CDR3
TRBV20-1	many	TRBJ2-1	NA	TGCAGTGCTAGAGCCAGCGAGGAGCAGTTCTTC	CSARASEEQFF
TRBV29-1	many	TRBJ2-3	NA	TGCAGCGTTGACCGACCAGGGATCACAGATACGCAGTATTTT	CSVDRPGITDTQYF
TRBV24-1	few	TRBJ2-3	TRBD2	TGTGCCACCAGTGACCCCGGGACTAGGAGGGGCGATACGCAGTATTTT	CATSDPGTRRGDTQYF
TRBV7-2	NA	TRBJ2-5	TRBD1	TGTGCCAGCAGCTTAATGGGACAGGGGTCGGAGACCCAGTACTTC	CASSLMGQGSETQYF
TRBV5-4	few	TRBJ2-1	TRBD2	TGTGCCAGCGGGGCTAGCGGTTACAATGAGCAGTTCTTC	CASGASGYNEQFF
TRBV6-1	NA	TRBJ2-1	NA	TGTGCCAGCAGTGATGTAGACGGGGGTTACAATGAGCAGTTCTTC	CASSDVDGGYNEQFF
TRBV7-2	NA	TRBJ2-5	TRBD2	TGTGCCAGCAGCTTAGTTAGCGGGTCGGGGGAGACCCAGTACTTC	CASSLVSGSGETQYF
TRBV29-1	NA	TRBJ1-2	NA	TGCGGACTAACATCTAACTATGGCTACACCTTC	CGLTSNYGYTF
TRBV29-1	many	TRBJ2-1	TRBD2	TGCAGCGCGGACACAGCCGGGACTAGCGTCAATGAGCAGTTCTTC	CSADTAGTSVNEQFF
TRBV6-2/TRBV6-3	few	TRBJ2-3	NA	TGTGCCAGCAGTGGACTATTCCCAGATACGCAGTATTTT	CASSGLFPDTQYF
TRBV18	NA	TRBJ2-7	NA	TGTGCCAGCTCACGGCGGAACTCCTACGAGCAGTACTTC	CASSRRNSYEQYF
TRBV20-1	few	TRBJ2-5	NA	TGCAGTGCTAGGGGCCAGCCTCAAGAGACCCAGTACTTC	CSARGQPQETQYF
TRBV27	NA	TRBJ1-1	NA	TGTGCCAGCTCAGCTGCCGGGCCGAACACTGAAGCTTTCTTT	CASSAAGPNTEAFF
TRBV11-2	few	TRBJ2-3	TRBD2	TGTGCCAGCAGCTCCCGGGGGGCAACTAGCGGGAGGATGTCAGATACGCAGTATTTT	CASSSRGATSGRMSDTQYF
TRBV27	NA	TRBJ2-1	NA	TGTGCCAGCAGGGAACTAGTAGGCAATGAGCAGTTCTTC	CASRELVGNEQFF
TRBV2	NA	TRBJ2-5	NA	TGTGCCAGCAGTGTGAAGGCAGGCCAAGAGACCCAGTACTTC	CASSVKAGQETQYF
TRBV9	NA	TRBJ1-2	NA	TGTGCCAGCAGCGGACAACCGGGCAACTCCCTCTATGGCTACACCTTC	CASSGQPGNSLYGYTF
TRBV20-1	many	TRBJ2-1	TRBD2	TGCAGTGCCTCCACCGCCAGCGGGAGCGGCTACAATGAGCAGTTCTTC	CSASTASGSGYNEQFF
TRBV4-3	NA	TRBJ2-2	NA	TGCGCCAGCAGCCAAGATCTGACAGCGTACCGCGGGGAGCTGTTTTTT	CASSQDLTAYRGELFF
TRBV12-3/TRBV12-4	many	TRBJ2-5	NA	TGTGCCAGCAGTTTGAGGGACGGGCAAGCGACCCAGTACTTC	CASSLRDGQATQYF
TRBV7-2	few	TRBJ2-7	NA	TGTGCCAGCAGCTTAGATGGAAAGGATTTTTACGAGCAGTACTTC	CASSLDGKDFYEQYF
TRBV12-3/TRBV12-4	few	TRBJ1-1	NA	TGTGCCAGCAGTTTATCCGACAGCAACACTGAAGCTTTCTTT	CASSLSDSNTEAFF
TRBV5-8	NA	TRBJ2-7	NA	TGTGCCAGCAGCTTGTTTAAAACAGCCACTCTAGACCAGTACTTC	CASSLFKTATLDQYF
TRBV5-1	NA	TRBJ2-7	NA	TGCGCCAGCAGCTCGGGAAGGCTGAACTACGAGCAGTACTTC	CASSSGRLNYEQYF
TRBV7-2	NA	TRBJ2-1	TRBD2	TGTGCCAGCAGCGGACTAGCGGGCGGGTACAATGAGCAGTTCTTC	CASSGLAGGYNEQFF
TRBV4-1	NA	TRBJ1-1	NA	TGCGCCAGCACGGACAGAGAACAAATGGCTTTCTTT	CASTDREQMAFF
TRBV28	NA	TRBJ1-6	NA	TGTGCCAGCAGTCCCCCTAAGCGGTGGGGATCCCTCCACTTT	CASSPPKRWGSLHF
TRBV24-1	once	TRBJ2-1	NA	TGTGCCACCAGTGATTTGCAGGCTAGCGAGTTCAATGAGCAGTTCTTC	CATSDLQASEFNEQFF
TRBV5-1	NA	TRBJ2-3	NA	TGCGCCAGCAGCTTGGTGGCAGGGGAAGGAGATACGCAGTATTTT	CASSLVAGEGDTQYF
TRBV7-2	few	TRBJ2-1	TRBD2	TGTGCCAGCAGCTTCGCTAGCGGGGAGTACAATGAGCAGTTCTTC	CASSFASGEYNEQFF
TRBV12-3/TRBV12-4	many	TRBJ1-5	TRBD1	TGTGCCAGCACCTTGGGGACAGGGAATCAGCCCCAGCATTTT	CASTLGTGNQPQHF
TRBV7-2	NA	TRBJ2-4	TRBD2	TGTGCCAGCAGCCCGATGGCGGGAGGTTGGCAAAACATTCAGTACTTC	CASSPMAGGWQNIQYF
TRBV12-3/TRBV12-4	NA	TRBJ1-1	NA	TGTGCCAGCACCTCCCCGGGGCTGGGACTCATGAACACTGAAGCTTTCTTT	CASTSPGLGLMNTEAFF
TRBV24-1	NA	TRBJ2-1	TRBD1	TGTGCCACCAGTGACTACAGGGGGCGCTTGGATGAGCAGTTCTTC	CATSDYRGRLDEQFF
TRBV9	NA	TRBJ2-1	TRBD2	TGTGCCAGCAGCGCGCGACTAGCGGGAGCAGGCAATGAGCAGTTCTTC	CASSARLAGAGNEQFF
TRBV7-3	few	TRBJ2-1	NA	TGTGCCAGCAGCTTAAGGAATAGTTGGGGCGCAGGGGCGCGATACAATGAGCAGTTCTTC	CASSLRNSWGAGARYNEQFF
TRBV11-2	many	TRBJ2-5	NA	TGTGCCAGCAGCTTAAGGGCGGTCGCCGCGCAGACCCAGTACTTC	CASSLRAVAAQTQYF
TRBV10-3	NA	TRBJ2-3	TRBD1	TGTGCCATCAAGGGACAGGGTACAGATACGCAGTATTTT	CAIKGQGTDTQYF
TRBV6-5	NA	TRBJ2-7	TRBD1	TGTGCCAGCAGTTACGGGGGAGTCCCGGGACAGGGGGCCGAGCAGTACTTC	CASSYGGVPGQGAEQYF
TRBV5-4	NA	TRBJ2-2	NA	TGTGCGCTAGCCCGTGGGGGGGCGGATAACACCGGGGAGCTGTTTTTT	CALARGGADNTGELFF
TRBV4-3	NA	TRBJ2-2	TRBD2	TGCGCCAGCAGCACCCGGACTAGCGGGACCGGGGAGCTGTTTTTT	CASSTRTSGTGELFF
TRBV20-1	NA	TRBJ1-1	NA	TGCAGTGCTAGAGATCGTTCCCGTAGCGCTGAAGCTTTCTTT	CSARDRSRSAEAFF
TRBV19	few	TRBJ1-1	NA	TGTGCCAGTAGTACTCAGAGTGGGGCGGACACTGAAGCTTTCTTT	CASSTQSGADTEAFF
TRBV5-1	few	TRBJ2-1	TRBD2	TGCGCCAGCAGCAGGGTAGCGGGAGTATACAATGAGCAGTTCTTC	CASSRVAGVYNEQFF
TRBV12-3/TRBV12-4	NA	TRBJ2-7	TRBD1	TGTGCCAGCAGTCCTTCTTCCGGGACAGCCTACGAGCAGTACTTC	CASSPSSGTAYEQYF
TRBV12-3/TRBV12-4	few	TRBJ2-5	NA	TGTGCCAGCAGCGTCATGGGCAGCGGTTGGGGGGAGACCCAGTACTTC	CASSVMGSGWGETQYF
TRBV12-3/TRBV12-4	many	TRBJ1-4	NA	TGTGCCAGCAGTCCCGGGACTCTACTGTTTTTT	CASSPGTLLFF
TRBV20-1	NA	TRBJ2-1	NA	TGCAGTGCTAGAGATTGGGCCCGGCAAAGCTCCTACAATGAGCAGTTCTTC	CSARDWARQSSYNEQFF
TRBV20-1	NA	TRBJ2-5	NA	TGCAGTGCTAGGTGGACGGGGTCCCCCTGGGAGACCCAGTACTTC	CSARWTGSPWETQYF